These 23 T cell receptor beta chains came from one sample sequenced in a study of blood T cells in healthy people across ages. A second PCR, run for about 6 to 11 cycles, used a sample-barcoded 5' primer plus a J-beta primer mix. TCRdb processed the 5' RACE reads anew with MiXCR; each CDR3 protein has one entry. The data contain just over 1 million distinct CDR3 sequences, around 45% of them singletons. The specimen sequenced was blood. The receptors here all came from a woman aged 55-69 years in good health.

The DNA of the CDR3 is TGTGCCAGCAGTTCCCACCTGGCGGGAGGAGGTCTGGTGAACAATGAGCAGTACTTC. Its translation is CASSSHLAGGGLVNNEQYF. The chain employs TRBV12-3 or TRBV12-4 and TRBJ2-5, with 8 bases that match TRBD2. Trimming removed 4 bases from V and 11 bases from J; junction bases left unmatched: 27. There are 19 residues in the CDR3.

The CDR3 sequence is CASSGGVQDPPDTQYF. DNA of the CDR3: TGTGCCAGCAGTGGAGGAGTTCAGGATCCACCAGATACGCAGTATTTT. The chain carries TRBV2 and TRBJ2-3; no clear D. Germline V gene sequence: CDR1 SNHLY, CDR2 FYNNEI. CDR3 length: 16 amino acids. The V end was cut by 4 bases, the J end by 4 bases, with 18 bases between.

DNA of the CDR3: TGTGCCAGCAAACACCAGGGACAGGGGGATCAGCCCCAGCATTTT. Translation: CASKHQGQGDQPQHF. The V call is TRBV2, the J call TRBJ1-5; 11 nucleotides match TRBD1. The V gene end was trimmed by 7 bases and the J gene end by 5 bases; junction bases not matched to a gene: 7. The CDR3 is 15 residues long. The V gene's germline CDR1 is SNHLY and CDR2 FYNNEI.

The chain has TRBV14 and TRBJ2-3, with D hard to call. Germline assignment: CDR1 SGHDN and CDR2 FVKESK. Deletions cut 0 bases from V and 5 bases from J, with 6 bases between. The CDR3 has 13 amino acids. CDR3 sequence (DNA): TGTGCCAGCAGCCAAGATCGCCTAGATACGCAGTATTTT. Amino acids: CASSQDRLDTQYF.

This clonotype has at least ten counts. The junction does not match germline at one end; this may be a read error. In DNA, the CDR3 is TGCGCCAGCAGTGACAGGGGCAATCAGCCCCAGCATTTT. This gives the protein CASSDRGNQPQHF. The chain joins TRBV12-3 or TRBV12-4 to TRBJ1-5, with TRBD1 identical over 7 bases. The CDR3 is made up of 13 amino acids.

This sequence joins TRBV10-1 and TRBJ2-5; 7 bases map to TRBD2. Trimming at V came to 6 bases and at J to 5 bases, leaving 6 bases not matched to a gene. Germline CDR1 WNHNN, CDR2 SYGVQD (reference sequence). CDR3 length equals 13 residues. CDR3 sequence: CASSSTSLETQYF. CDR3 DNA: TGCGCCAGCAGCTCGACTAGCTTGGAGACCCAGTACTTC.

This rearrangement joins TRBV20-1 to TRBJ2-3, with D possibly TRBD1 on 5 matching bases. Germline V gene sequence: CDR1 DFQATT, CDR2 SNEGSKA (reference sequence). Trimming removed 0 bases from V and 6 bases from J, with 13 bases in between. This CDR3 comprises 14 residues. For the CDR3, the DNA is TGCAGTGCTAGAGATCTCCAGGGTTGGGATACGCAGTATTTT. Translating it yields CSARDLQGWDTQYF.

This clonotype was recorded a few times. V is TRBV11-2 and J is TRBJ1-5, with a weak D call TRBD1 (5 bases). Trimming took off 6 bases at V and 3 bases at J, with 12 bases between the two ends. The CDR3 covers 14 residues. CDR1 and CDR2 from the germline V gene are SGHAT and FQNNGV. In DNA, the CDR3 is TGTGCCAGCAGAGTTGGACACCACAATCAGCCCCAGCATTTT. Translation gives CASRVGHHNQPQHF. Looking up the rest from reference TRBV11-2 and TRBJ1-5 gives the full variable domain: EAGVAQSPRYKIIEKRQSVAFWCNPISGHATLYWYQQILGQGPKLLIQFQNNGVVDDSQLPKDRFSAERLKGVDSTLKIQPAKLEDSAVYLCASRVGHHNQPQHFGDGTRLSIL.

The chain joins TRBV5-1 to TRBJ2-5, with 7 bases matching TRBD2. The CDR3 consists of 15 residues. In germline, CDR1 is SGHRS, CDR2 YFSETQ. V lost 6 bases and J lost 5; bases outside the gene matches: 13. This chain's CDR3 is CASTPRAGAAETQYF. For the CDR3, the DNA is TGCGCCAGCACCCCGAGGGCGGGAGCAGCGGAGACCCAGTACTTC.

V gene TRBV2 combines with J gene TRBJ2-1; D unclear. Trimming took 7 bases from V and 8 from J, leaving 9 bases between them. Germline CDR1 and CDR2: SNHLY and FYNNEI. There are 11 residues in the CDR3. DNA for the CDR3: TGTGCCAGCAAACCGTCCCATGAGCAGTTCTTC. This translates into CASKPSHEQFF.

This clonotype was recorded a few times. The chain recombines TRBV27 with TRBJ1-5; tentative D call: TRBD1 (6 bases). Trimming left V 5 bases short and J 5 bases short, with 16 bases between. The germline V gene has CDR1 MNHEY and CDR2 SMNVEV (reference sequence). The CDR3 is 15 residues long. CDR3 loop: CASSPGGTSHQPQHF. CDR3 nucleotide sequence: TGTGCCAGCAGTCCCGGCGGGACATCCCATCAGCCCCAGCATTTT.

The gene calls are TRBV28 and TRBJ1-2, with 8 bases aligning to TRBD1. The CDR3 contains 15 residues. V lost 4 bases to trimming and J lost 4 bases; unmatched junction nucleotides: 8. Germline loops: CDR1 MDHEN, CDR2 SYDVKM. The CDR3 here is CASSSWTGTPYGYTF. CDR3 nucleotide sequence: TGTGCCAGCAGTTCCTGGACAGGGACGCCCTATGGCTACACCTTC.

The chain employs TRBV24-1 and TRBJ2-7, with TRBD2 identical over 10 bases. The J call may not be correct, given that the DNA end is closer to TRBJ2-5. The CDR3 consists of 15 residues. From germline, CDR1 is KGHDR and CDR2 SFDVKD. DNA for the CDR3: TGTGCCACCAGTGACCAAACAGCGGGAGGGGTGACCCAGTACTTC. Translated, it gives CATSDQTAGGVTQYF.

This chain joins TRBV18 and TRBJ2-1; D is perhaps TRBD1 (6 bases). The V end lost 3 bases, the J end lost 10 bases, and 19 bases lay between the germline ends. CDR1 is KGHSH and CDR2 is LQKENI in the germline V gene. The CDR3 totals 15 residues. The CDR3 spells CASSPGTNTGYEQFF. The CDR3 coding sequence is TGTGCCAGCTCACCGGGGACAAACACAGGGTACGAGCAGTTCTTC.

This clonotype was seen many times. This chain links TRBV27 with TRBJ2-7; 8 bases are shared with TRBD1. J lost 2 bases, V lost 2 bases, and 5 bases had no gene match. Per the germline V gene, CDR1 is MNHEY and CDR2 is SMNVEV (reference sequence). The CDR3 totals 15 residues. CDR3 sequence (DNA): TGTGCCAGCAGTTTACTAGGACAGGGTACCTACGAGCAGTACTTC. Its translation is CASSLLGQGTYEQYF.

The rearrangement links TRBV3-1 to TRBJ2-5, with D possibly matching TRBD2 (6 bases). Deletions cut 1 base from V and 6 bases from J, with 9 bases between. Germline values: CDR1 LGHDT, CDR2 YNNKEL (reference sequence). The CDR3 loop spans 13 amino acids. The CDR3 nucleotides read TGTGCCAGCAGCCAAGTAGGAGGGCAGACCCAGTACTTC. Amino acids: CASSQVGGQTQYF.

The V call is TRBV11-3, the J call TRBJ2-2; no clear D. Trimming removed 1 base from V and 7 bases from J, with 7 bases in between. Germline loops: CDR1 SGHNT, CDR2 YENEEA. This CDR3 has 13 amino acids. The DNA for the CDR3 is TGTGCCAGCAGCTTAGCCCGAAACGGGGAGCTGTTTTTT. Encoded protein: CASSLARNGELFF. Together with reference TRBV11-3 and TRBJ2-2, the CDR3 gives the full variable domain: EAGVVQSPRYKIIEKKQPVAFWCNPISGHNTLYWYLQNLGQGPELLIRYENEEAVDDSQLPKDRFSAERLKGVDSTLKIQPAELGDSAVYLCASSLARNGELFFGEGSRLTVL.

The CDR3 DNA sequence: TGCAGTGCTCCCTTTCGGGTAGCGGGGTTCACAGATACGCAGTATTTT. Amino acid sequence: CSAPFRVAGFTDTQYF. The gene calls are TRBV20-1 and TRBJ2-3, with 8 bases lining up with TRBD2. This CDR3 has 16 amino acids. V was pared by 5 bases and J by 2 bases, with 12 bases of the junction left unmatched. Germline CDR1 is DFQATT and CDR2 is SNEGSKA (reference sequence).

The chain uses TRBV5-1 and TRBJ2-5; a weak D match, TRBD2 (5 bases). The V end was cut by 4 bases, the J end by 11 bases, with 24 bases between. Germline CDR1 and CDR2: SGHRS and YFSETQ. The CDR3 extends over 15 amino acids. The CDR3 nucleotides read TGCGCCAGCAGCGCCCTTTGGATGTCAGCGGAGGAGCAGTACTTC. As protein: CASSALWMSAEEQYF.

As regards this clonotype: At one end the junction does not follow the germline gene, possibly because of a read error. V and J are TRBV4-2 and TRBJ2-1; D perhaps matches TRBD2 (7 bases). This CDR3 has 14 residues. Germline CDR1 and CDR2: LGHNA and YNFKEQ. CDR3 sequence: CAGSKGGLLNEQFF. CDR3 nucleotides: TGTGCCGGCAGCAAAGGGGGACTACTCAATGAGCAGTTCTTC.

The rearrangement uses TRBV20-1 and TRBJ2-4; D uncertain. The J call may be incorrect, as the DNA end agrees better with TRBJ2-7. The germline V gene has CDR1 DFQATT and CDR2 SNEGSKA (reference sequence). This CDR3 comprises 15 residues. CDR3 residues: CSARGPTLSSYEQYF. CDR3 sequence (DNA): TGCAGTGCTAGAGGGCCGACGCTAAGCTCCTACGAGCAGTACTTC.

The chain employs TRBV7-9 and TRBJ2-5, with 7 bases lining up with TRBD2. The J call may be incorrect, as the DNA end agrees better with TRBJ2-7. Per the germline V gene, CDR1 is SEHNR and CDR2 is FQNEAQ (reference sequence). The CDR3 is made up of 15 amino acids. CDR3 DNA sequence: TGTGCCAGCAGCTCGGCCCTAGCGGACCTCTACGAGCAGTACTTC. Translating gives CASSSALADLYEQYF.

The chain combines TRBV20-1 with TRBJ2-5; 7 nucleotides align to TRBD2. Trimming took 2 bases from V and 3 from J; bases not matched to a gene: 6. Germline assignment: CDR1 DFQATT and CDR2 SNEGSKA (reference sequence). The CDR3 covers 14 residues. The CDR3 protein is CSARPREDEETQYF. DNA of the CDR3: TGCAGTGCTAGACCCCGGGAGGACGAAGAGACCCAGTACTTC.